One and the same sample provided the 2 T cell receptor beta chains below, sequenced in a study of vaccination effects on CD4 cells after COVID-19. Ahead of sequencing, the ViraFEST assay grew antigen-specific CD4+ T cells using viral peptide pools. Cultured cells yielded isolated CD4+ T cells after 10 days. All study participants received two doses of BNT162b2 or mRNA-1273 vaccine. Their antigen targets remain unknown. Clones were sequenced by immunoSEQ multiplex PCR, and TCRdb holds only the in-frame ones, with some missing. The table includes roughly 27,000 clones, 60% to 75% detected once. The sequenced sample was CD4+ T cells from PBMCs cultured with HCoV-OC43 spike peptides, obtained after COVID-19 vaccination. The subset denotes: HCoV-OC43 spike overlapping peptide pool stimulation. These TCRs come from a human donor who received a COVID-19 vaccine.

In this sample, this clone turned up once. The chain has TRBV5-1 and TRBJ2-3, with D unclear. Germline V gene data show CDR1 as SGHRS and CDR2 as YFSETQ. This CDR3 has 12 amino acids. Trimming removed 4 bases at V and 1 base at J, with 4 bases between. CDR3 amino acids: CASSGGTDTQYF. CDR3 DNA sequence: TGCGCCAGCAGCGGGGGCACAGATACGCAGTATTTT.

This clone was seen only once. The rearrangement links TRBV3-1 (or the pseudogene TRBV3-2) to TRBJ2-2, with D possibly matching TRBD2 (6 bases). The CDR3 sequence is 16 residues long. V was pared by 4 bases and J by 6 bases, with 18 bases between. Germline lookup yields CDR1 LGHDT and CDR2 YNNKEL (reference sequence). CDR3 sequence: CASSLPRLGFPGELFF. The DNA of the CDR3 is TGTGCCAGCAGCCTACCGAGACTAGGGTTCCCCGGGGAGCTGTTTTTT.